This T cell receptor (beta chain) came from a study of vaccination and CD4 T cells after COVID-19. General study results and limits: Spike mono-reactivity marked 304 of 307 vaccine-specific clones in convalescent patients.

The Oncomine TCR Beta short-read assay was applied to DNA of cultured CD4+ T cells. TCRdb itself ran the PCR reads through MiXCR, one entry per CDR3 protein. The sample gives more than 10,000 distinct CDR3 sequences, about 25% of which show up once; around 27% is in the top ten. About this clonotype: Its antigen remains unidentified.

Noted treatment: approximately 9-day PBMC culture with coronavirus spike peptide pools or control peptides (ViraFEST assay). Germline CDR1 reads SGHNT; CDR2 reads YYREEE (reference sequence). The germline V and J ends were trimmed by 4 bases and 3 bases, with 22 bases remaining between them. This CDR3 has 17 amino acids. The J gene is TRBJ1-2, the V gene TRBV5-4; unclear D gene. This TCR derives from a human donor who received a COVID-19 vaccine. This material consisted of CD4+ T cells from blood, cultured in vitro, taken before SARS-CoV-2 vaccination. CDR3 bases: TGTGCCAGCAGCCCAAGGACCGCCATTCGGCCTGACTATGGCTACACCTTC. Translated: CASSPRTAIRPDYGYTF. Variable domain in full (rest from reference TRBV5-4 and TRBJ1-2): ETGVTQSPTHLIKTRGQQVTLRCSSQSGHNTVSWYQQALGQGPQFIFQYYREEENGRGNFPPRFSGLQFPNYSSELNVNALELDDSALYLCASSPRTAIRPDYGYTFGSGTRLTVV.